The 25 T cell receptor beta chains listed next were all sequenced from one sample in a study of cytomegalovirus exposure and HLA in healthy donors (dated by TCRdb to 2015 to 2018). The method was the immunoSEQ multiplex PCR assay. A mixture of 60 forward primers for TCR Vbeta segments and 13 reverse primers for TCR Jbeta segments was used in the multiplex PCR. TCRdb stores this immuneACCESS table with in-frame sequences only. Part of the clones is absent; in the studies checked, under half of the shortfall reflects unresolved V genes, and no reason is known for the rest. The sample table contains about 160,000 clones; only one count was recorded for roughly 80% of them. Of the sample, 5.5% to 8% falls within the top ten clones. Sequencing was done on a sample of PBMCs. These receptors originate from a young woman in good health and CMV-seropositive.

The V and J genes are TRBV5-1 and TRBJ2-3, with no clear D. This CDR3 is built from 14 residues. Germline V gene data show CDR1 as SGHRS and CDR2 as YFSETQ. Trimming stripped 0 bases from V and 4 bases from J, with 9 bases between. The CDR3 bases are TGCGCCAGCAGCTTGGGGGCCGGCGCAGATACGCAGTATTTT. Its protein product is CASSLGAGADTQYF. Filled out from reference TRBV5-1 and TRBJ2-3, the complete variable domain reads KAGVTQTPRYLIKTRGQQVTLSCSPISGHRSVSWYQQTPGQGLQFLFEYFSETQRNKGNFPGRFSGRQFSNSRSEMNVSTLELGDSALYLCASSLGAGADTQYFGPGTRLTVL.

The chain carries TRBV9 and TRBJ1-6; 7 positions agree with TRBD1. Germline values: CDR1 SGDLS, CDR2 YYNGEE. This CDR3 is 16 amino acids long. V dropped 3 bases and J dropped 5; count of bases not matched to a gene: 8. In DNA form, the CDR3 reads TGTGCCAGCAGCGCCTCCGACAGGGTCAATAATTCACCCCTCCACTTT. This gives the protein CASSASDRVNNSPLHF. Based on the CDR3 plus reference TRBV9 and TRBJ1-6, the full variable domain is DSGVTQTPKHLITATGQRVTLRCSPRSGDLSVYWYQQSLDQGLQFLIQYYNGEERAKGNILERFSAQQFPDLHSELNLSSLELGDSALYFCASSASDRVNNSPLHFGNGTRLTVT.

The genes are TRBV19 and TRBJ1-2; 8 bases align to TRBD1. This CDR3 is built from 13 residues. Germline V lookup: CDR1 LNHDA, CDR2 SQIVND (reference sequence). V trimming: 6 bases; J trimming: 7 bases; junction bases outside the gene matches: 7. The CDR3: CASRPDREIGYTF. CDR3 nucleotides: TGTGCCAGTAGGCCGGACAGGGAAATTGGCTACACCTTC.

The chain has TRBV2 and TRBJ1-2; 8 bases line up with TRBD1. The CDR3 is 14 residues long. Trimming took 4 bases from V and 0 from J; bases not matched to a gene: 1. CDR1 SNHLY and CDR2 FYNNEI come from the germline V gene. As DNA, the CDR3 is TGTGCCAGCAGTGTGACAGGGGCTAACTATGGCTACACCTTC. It specifies CASSVTGANYGYTF.

This clone is deemed medium-sized. The chain joins TRBV4-3 to TRBJ1-3; D call uncertain. Per germline, CDR1 LGHNA and CDR2 YSLEER. This CDR3 is 16 amino acids long. The V gene lost 1 base and the J gene lost 0 bases, with 10 bases spanning the gap. CDR3: CASSQGGHHSGNTIYF. DNA for the CDR3: TGCGCCAGCAGCCAAGGTGGGCACCACTCTGGAAACACCATATATTTT.

The chain employs TRBV7-2 and TRBJ1-2; D may be TRBD1 (5 bases). CDR3 length: 15 residues. In germline, CDR1 is SGHTA, CDR2 FQGNSA. The V and J ends lost 5 bases and 4 bases respectively, with 17 bases between them. CDR3 nucleotide sequence: TGTGCCAGCAGCGAGCCGGGACTGGCCCCCTATGGCTACACCTTC. Translating it yields CASSEPGLAPYGYTF.

The chain has TRBV9 and TRBJ1-6; D might be TRBD1 (6 bases). Trimming shortened V by 2 bases and J by 9 bases, and 12 bases separated the two germline ends. Germline V gene data show CDR1 as SGDLS and CDR2 as YYNGEE. The CDR3 has 14 residues. In DNA, the CDR3 is TGTGCCAGCAGCGTGGACAGCCTAGGTTCACCCCTCCACTTT. It specifies CASSVDSLGSPLHF.

This chain links TRBV28 with TRBJ2-3; D ambiguous. Trimming pared 5 bases from V and 6 bases from J, leaving 9 bases between. This CDR3 is 12 amino acids long. Germline values: CDR1 MDHEN, CDR2 SYDVKM. In nucleotides, the CDR3 is TGTGCCAGCAGTCAACTGAGGGATACGCAGTATTTT. Its protein is CASSQLRDTQYF. Based on the CDR3 plus reference TRBV28 and TRBJ2-3, the full variable domain is DVKVTQSSRYLVKRTGEKVFLECVQDMDHENMFWYRQDPGLGLRLIYFSYDVKMKEKGDIPEGYSVSREKKERFSLILESASTNQTSMYLCASSQLRDTQYFGPGTRLTVL.

This clone has a single count. V and J are TRBV28 and TRBJ1-5; a weak D match, TRBD1 (5 bases). Germline V gene data show CDR1 as MDHEN and CDR2 as SYDVKM. V was trimmed by 5 bases and J by 8 bases, leaving 16 bases between them. This CDR3 region has 14 residues. The chain's CDR3 is CASSRWGRTEPQHF. The DNA for the CDR3 is TGTGCCAGCAGTAGGTGGGGGAGGACGGAGCCCCAGCATTTT.

Concerning this clone: Other DNA sequences in the sample encode the same CDR3. The gene calls are TRBV5-6 and TRBJ1-1; tentative D call: TRBD1 (5 bases). The CDR3 runs 13 residues. The V gene lost 0 bases and the J gene lost 4 bases, with 7 bases spanning the gap. Looked up from germline, CDR1 is SGHDT and CDR2 is YYEEEE. CDR3 region: CASSLGGGTEAFF. The CDR3 region has the DNA TGTGCCAGCAGCTTGGGGGGGGGCACTGAAGCTTTCTTT.

The V gene is TRBV10-3, the J gene TRBJ1-2; 10 bases line up with TRBD1. Germline CDR1 and CDR2: ENHRY and SYGVKD. The ends lost 4 bases at V and 4 bases at J; junction bases unmatched: 6. The CDR3 consists of 15 residues. CDR3 loop: CAISVGQGLSYGYTF. Here the CDR3 DNA reads TGTGCCATCAGTGTGGGACAGGGGCTCAGCTATGGCTACACCTTC.

The chain employs TRBV15 and TRBJ2-1, with D perhaps TRBD2 (6 bases). This CDR3 is built from 17 residues. With 0 bases removed from V and 2 bases from J, the gap between germline ends came to 14 bases. The germline V gene has CDR1 LNHNV and CDR2 YYDKDF (reference sequence). The chain's CDR3 is CATSRDTRGFTYNEQFF. CDR3 coding DNA: TGTGCCACCAGCAGAGATACGCGGGGTTTCACCTACAATGAGCAGTTCTTC.

The rearrangement joins TRBV4-3 to TRBJ2-3, with 7 bases that match TRBD2. V was clipped by 0 bases and J by 2 bases; unmatched bases: 8. The CDR3 contains 17 residues. Germline V gives CDR1 LGHNA, CDR2 YSLEER. CDR3 protein: CASSQDGFAGDTDTQYF. The CDR3 DNA reads TGCGCCAGCAGCCAAGACGGGTTCGCGGGGGACACAGATACGCAGTATTTT.

The gene calls are TRBV5-4 and TRBJ2-1; TRBD1 aligns across 7 bases. Germline assignment: CDR1 SGHNT and CDR2 YYREEE (reference sequence). The J segment lost 8 bases and the V segment lost 4 bases, leaving 9 bases of the junction unmatched. The length of the CDR3 is 14 residues. The chain's CDR3 is CASSHLGTDDEQFF. The CDR3 DNA reads as TGTGCCAGCAGCCATCTTGGGACAGACGATGAGCAGTTCTTC.

The chain uses TRBV18 and TRBJ1-5, with 8 bases matching TRBD1. CDR1 KGHSH and CDR2 LQKENI come from the germline V gene. V was pared by 6 bases and J by 2 bases, with 6 bases of the junction left unmatched. CDR3 size: 15 residues. The CDR3 loop reads CASSISTGGNQPQHF. The CDR3 nucleotides are TGTGCCAGCTCCATTTCGACAGGGGGCAATCAGCCCCAGCATTTT. The whole variable domain, remainder taken from reference TRBV18 and TRBJ1-5, is NAGVMQNPRHLVRRRGQEARLRCSPMKGHSHVYWYRQLPEEGLKFMVYLQKENIIDESGMPKERFSAEFPKEGPSILRIQQVVRGDSAAYFCASSISTGGNQPQHFGDGTRLSIL.

This clone has more than one count but fewer than ten. This sample also contains other DNA sequences that code for the same CDR3. The chain employs TRBV5-5 and TRBJ2-7; a weak D match, TRBD1 (6 bases). Germline-derived CDR1 and CDR2 are SGHKS and YYEKEE (reference sequence). V lost 4 bases, J lost 4 bases, and 9 bases lay in between. The CDR3 covers 12 residues. DNA of the CDR3: TGTGCCAGCAGCCCCCAGGGGTACGAGCAGTACTTC. Protein: CASSPQGYEQYF.

This rearrangement joins TRBV5-8 to TRBJ2-5; 9 bases map to TRBD1. The CDR3 extends over 16 amino acids. V lost 0 bases, J lost 2 bases, and 5 bases stayed unmatched. The V gene's germline CDR1 is SGHTS and CDR2 YDEGEE. The CDR3 sequence is CASSLAGTGIQETQYF. The CDR3 DNA reads TGTGCCAGCAGCTTGGCAGGGACAGGGATACAAGAGACCCAGTACTTC.

The chain recombines TRBV11-1 with TRBJ2-7; perhaps TRBD1 as D (6 bases). The germline gives CDR1 SGHAT, CDR2 FQDESV (reference sequence). The CDR3 has 15 residues. Trimming removed 6 bases at V and 4 bases at J, with 19 bases between. The CDR3 reads CASRPRGYRTYEQYF. Here the CDR3 DNA reads TGTGCCAGCAGACCCAGGGGTTACCGCACGTACGAGCAGTACTTC.

V is TRBV27 and J is TRBJ1-1; D possibly corresponds to TRBD1 (5 bases). The CDR3 has 17 residues. Trimming removed 5 bases at V and 0 bases at J, with 19 bases between. Germline V gives CDR1 MNHEY, CDR2 SMNVEV (reference sequence). CDR3 sequence reads: CASSSMGPDFMNTEAFF. DNA of the CDR3: TGTGCCAGCAGTAGTATGGGGCCTGATTTTATGAACACTGAAGCTTTCTTT.

The J gene is TRBJ2-5, the V gene TRBV7-9; the D gene is possibly TRBD1 (5 bases). The DNA end is a closer match to TRBJ2-7, so the J assignment may be wrong. The CDR3 consists of 16 residues. CDR1 and CDR2 from the germline V gene are SEHNR and FQNEAQ (reference sequence). The CDR3 DNA sequence: TGTGCCAGCAGCAATCCTTGGGGTGGGGCCTCCTACGAGCAGTACTTC. Translation: CASSNPWGGASYEQYF.

Here the CDR3 reads CASSRGGYYEQYF. The CDR3 DNA follows: TGTGCCAGCAGCCGGGGGGGGTACTACGAGCAGTACTTC. V and J are TRBV7-8 and TRBJ2-7; 8 bases are shared with TRBD2. V shed 5 bases, J shed 3 bases, and the junction held 3 bases outside the gene matches. CDR3 length equals 13 residues. Germline V gene sequence: CDR1 SGHVS, CDR2 FQNEAQ.

Points on this clone: At one end, the junction sequence differs from germline, possibly due to a read error. The chain has TRBV13 and TRBJ2-6; 7 bases fit TRBD2. CDR1 is PRHDT, CDR2 FYEKMQ, per germline (reference sequence). The CDR3 runs 18 residues. The CDR3 protein is CASSLVPGGESGANVPTF. The DNA for the CDR3 is TGTGCCAGCAGCTTAGTCCCGGGAGGAGAATCTGGGGCCAACGTCCCGACTTTC.

The chain employs TRBV9 and TRBJ1-2; D may be TRBD1 (6 bases). The V and J ends lost 4 bases and 5 bases respectively, with 15 bases between them. Germline V gene sequence: CDR1 SGDLS, CDR2 YYNGEE. The CDR3 is 14 residues long. The DNA of the CDR3 is TGTGCCAGCAGCCCCGACCAGGGGCAGTATGGCTACACCTTC. Protein product: CASSPDQGQYGYTF.

The chain is built from TRBV6-4 and TRBJ1-1, with 8 bases fitting TRBD1. CDR1 and CDR2 (germline): MRHNA, SNTAGT. The CDR3 is 14 residues long. V shed 4 bases and J 6 bases; nucleotides not matched to a gene: 7. CDR3 region: CASSASGQAPEAFF. The DNA for the CDR3 is TGTGCCAGCAGTGCCTCGGGACAGGCACCTGAAGCTTTCTTT.

This clone was detected only once. The chain links TRBV27 to TRBJ2-6; D is uncertain. CDR1 and CDR2 (germline): MNHEY, SMNVEV (reference sequence). CDR3 length equals 15 residues. V was pared by 4 bases and J by 0 bases, with 7 bases between. The CDR3 spells CASSSTYSGANVLTF. The DNA for the CDR3 is TGTGCCAGCAGTTCTACGTACTCTGGGGCCAACGTCCTGACTTTC. Drawing the rest from reference TRBV27 and TRBJ2-6, the complete variable domain is EAQVTQNPRYLITVTGKKLTVTCSQNMNHEYMSWYRQDPGLGLRQIYYSMNVEVTDKGDVPEGYKVSRKEKRNFPLILESPSPNQTSLYFCASSSTYSGANVLTFGAGSRLTVL.